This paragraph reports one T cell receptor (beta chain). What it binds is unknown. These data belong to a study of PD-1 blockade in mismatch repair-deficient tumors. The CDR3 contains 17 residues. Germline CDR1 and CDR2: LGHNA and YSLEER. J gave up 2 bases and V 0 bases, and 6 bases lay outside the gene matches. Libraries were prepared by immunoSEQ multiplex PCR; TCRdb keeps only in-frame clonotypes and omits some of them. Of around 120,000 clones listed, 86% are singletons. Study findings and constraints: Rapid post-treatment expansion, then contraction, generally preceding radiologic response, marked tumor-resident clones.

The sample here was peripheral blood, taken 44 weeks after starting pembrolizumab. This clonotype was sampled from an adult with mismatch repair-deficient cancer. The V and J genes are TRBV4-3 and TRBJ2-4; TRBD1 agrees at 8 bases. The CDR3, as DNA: TGCGCCAGCAGCCAAGATATCCCAGGGGGCTCCAAAAACATTCAGTACTTC. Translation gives CASSQDIPGGSKNIQYF.